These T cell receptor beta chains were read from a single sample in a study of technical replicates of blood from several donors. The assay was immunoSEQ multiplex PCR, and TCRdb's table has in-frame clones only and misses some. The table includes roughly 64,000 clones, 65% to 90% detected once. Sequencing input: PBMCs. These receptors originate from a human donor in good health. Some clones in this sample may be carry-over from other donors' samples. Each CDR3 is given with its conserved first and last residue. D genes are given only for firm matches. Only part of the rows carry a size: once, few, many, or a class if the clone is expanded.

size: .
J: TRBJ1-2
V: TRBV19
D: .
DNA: TGTGCCAGTAGTACCACGGCAGGGTATCGGGCTGGCTACACCTTC
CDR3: CASSTTAGYRAGYTF

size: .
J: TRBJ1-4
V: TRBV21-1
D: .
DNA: TGTGCCAGCAGTCAAAAGGCGCAGGGTGACGAAAAACTGTTTTTT
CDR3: CASSQKAQGDEKLFF

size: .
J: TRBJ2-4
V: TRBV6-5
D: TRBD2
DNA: TGTGCCAGCGCTCAACGAAGCGGGGTACACATTCAGTACTTC
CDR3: CASAQRSGVHIQYF

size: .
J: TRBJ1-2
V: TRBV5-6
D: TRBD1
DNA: TGTGCCAGCAGCCAGGGACAGTACTTGGACGGCTACACCTTC
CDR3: CASSQGQYLDGYTF

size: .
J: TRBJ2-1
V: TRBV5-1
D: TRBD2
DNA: TGCGCCAGCAGCTTGACCGCGGGGGGGTCGGGTGAGCAGTTCTTC
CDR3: CASSLTAGGSGEQFF

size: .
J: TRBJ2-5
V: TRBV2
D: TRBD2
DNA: TGTGCCAGCAAGAGATGGGACTATAAAGAGACCCAGTACTTC
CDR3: CASKRWDYKETQYF

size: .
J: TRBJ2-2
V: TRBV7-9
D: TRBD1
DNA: TGTGCCAGCAGCCCTCGGACAGGGAGTCGGGAGCTGTTTTTT
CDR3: CASSPRTGSRELFF

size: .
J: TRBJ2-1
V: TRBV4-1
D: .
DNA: TGCGCCAGCAGCCGAACGGCCGGAGGGAGTGAGCAGTTCTTC
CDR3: CASSRTAGGSEQFF

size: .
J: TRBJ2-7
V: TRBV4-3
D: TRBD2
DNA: TGCGCCAGCAGCCAGTCCGGGACTAGCGGCTCCTACGAGCAGTACTTC
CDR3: CASSQSGTSGSYEQYF

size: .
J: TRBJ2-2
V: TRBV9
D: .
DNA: TGTGCCAGCTCACAGACAGAGAACACCGGGGAGCTGTTTTTT
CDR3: CASSQTENTGELFF

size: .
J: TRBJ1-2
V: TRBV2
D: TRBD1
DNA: TGTGCCGGGAGGACAGGGGGTAGGGGTGGCTACACCTTC
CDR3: CAGRTGGRGGYTF

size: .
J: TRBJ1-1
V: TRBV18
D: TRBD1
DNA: TGTGCCAGCTCATCCCGGGACAGGGGGCCTCTGGCTTCTTCTGAAGCTTTCTTT
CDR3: CASSSRDRGPLASSEAFF

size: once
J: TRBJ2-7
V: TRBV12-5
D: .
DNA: TGTGCTAGTGGCTACACAGGGTACGAGCAGTACTTC
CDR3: CASGYTGYEQYF

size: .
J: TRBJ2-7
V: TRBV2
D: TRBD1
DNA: TGTGCCAGCAGGCAGAGGGGACAGGGGCCCTACGAGCAGTACTTC
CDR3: CASRQRGQGPYEQYF

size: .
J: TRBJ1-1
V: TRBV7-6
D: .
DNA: TGTGCCAGCAGCCCAGACAGAATCGATGAACAAGAAGCTTTCTTT
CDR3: CASSPDRIDEQEAFF

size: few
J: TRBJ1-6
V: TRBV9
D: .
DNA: TGTGCCAGCAGCGCGGACAGTCTTTCACCCCTCCACTTT
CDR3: CASSADSLSPLHF

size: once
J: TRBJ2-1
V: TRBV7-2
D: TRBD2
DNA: TGTGCCAGCAGCCGGACTAGCGGGGGTCGTTACAATGAGCAGTTCTTC
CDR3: CASSRTSGGRYNEQFF

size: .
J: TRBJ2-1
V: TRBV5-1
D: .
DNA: TGCGCCAGCAGCTCCTCCCGGGGAGGCGGTGAGCAGTTCTTC
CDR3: CASSSSRGGGEQFF

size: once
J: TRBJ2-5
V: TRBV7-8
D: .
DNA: TGTGCCAGCAGCTTAGGGTCGAGCGTAGAGACCCAGTACTTC
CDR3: CASSLGSSVETQYF

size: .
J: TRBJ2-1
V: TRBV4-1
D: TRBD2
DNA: TGCGCCAGCAGCCAAGAGGGAACTAGCGGCAATGAGCAGTTCTTC
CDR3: CASSQEGTSGNEQFF

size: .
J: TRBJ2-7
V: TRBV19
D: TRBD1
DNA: TGTGCCAGTAAACCGGGACAGGGGGGCTACGAGCAGTACTTC
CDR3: CASKPGQGGYEQYF

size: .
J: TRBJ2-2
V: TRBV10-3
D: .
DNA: TGTGCCATCAGTGGGCGGGGGCCGAGTGACACCGGGGAGCTGTTTTTT
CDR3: CAISGRGPSDTGELFF

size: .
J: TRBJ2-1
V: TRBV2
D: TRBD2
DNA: TGTGCCAGCAGAAAGACTAGCGGGGGGGCCGTTGAGCAGTTCTTC
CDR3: CASRKTSGGAVEQFF

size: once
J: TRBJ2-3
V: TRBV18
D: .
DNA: TGTGCCAGCTCCCAGATCGCGGTAGATACGCAGTATTTT
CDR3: CASSQIAVDTQYF

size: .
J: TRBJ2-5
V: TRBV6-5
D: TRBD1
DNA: TGTGCCAGCAGGGGGACAGGGGGCCTGAAGACCCAGTACTTC
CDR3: CASRGTGGLKTQYF

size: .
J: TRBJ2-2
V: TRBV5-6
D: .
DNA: TGTGCCAGCAGCTTGCGGGAATCCGGGGAGCTGTTTTTT
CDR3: CASSLRESGELFF

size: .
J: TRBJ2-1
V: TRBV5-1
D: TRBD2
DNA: TGCGCCAGCAGCTTGGGTCCCACTAGCGGGGGCTCCTACAATGAGCAGTTCTTC
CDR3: CASSLGPTSGGSYNEQFF

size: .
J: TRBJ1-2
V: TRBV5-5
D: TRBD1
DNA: TGTGCCAGCAGCCGGGACAGGGTCCCATTGGGCTACACCTTC
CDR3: CASSRDRVPLGYTF

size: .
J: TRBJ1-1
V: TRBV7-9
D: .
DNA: TGTGCCAGCAGCTTAGGACAGTACACTGAAGCTTTCTTT
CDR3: CASSLGQYTEAFF

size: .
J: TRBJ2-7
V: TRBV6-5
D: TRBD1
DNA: TGTGCCAGCAGTCAGGGGACAGGGGGCTCCTACGAGCAGTACTTC
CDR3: CASSQGTGGSYEQYF

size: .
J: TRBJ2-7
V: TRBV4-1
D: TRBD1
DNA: TGCGCCAGCAGCCATGCGGGACAGGGTTACGAGCAGTACTTC
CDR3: CASSHAGQGYEQYF

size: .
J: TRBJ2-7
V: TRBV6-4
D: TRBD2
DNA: TGTGCCCCCACGTCGCTAGCGGGAGGATCCTACGAGCAGTACTTC
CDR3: CAPTSLAGGSYEQYF

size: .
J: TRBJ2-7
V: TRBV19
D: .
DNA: TGTGCCAGCAAAACTACAAGGCAGGGCTCCTACGAGCAGTACTTC
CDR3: CASKTTRQGSYEQYF

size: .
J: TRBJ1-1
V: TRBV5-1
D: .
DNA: TGCGCCAGCAGCTTGTCGGCAGGGTGGAACACTGAAGCTTTCTTT
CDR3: CASSLSAGWNTEAFF

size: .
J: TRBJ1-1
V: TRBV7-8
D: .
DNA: TGTGCCAGCAGCAATCGCCTCGGGAAGGCGAACACTGAAGCTTTCTTT
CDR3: CASSNRLGKANTEAFF

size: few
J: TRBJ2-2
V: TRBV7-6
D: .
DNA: TGTGCCAGCAGCTCAAACTCCGGGACACTGAACACCGGGGAGCTGTTTTTT
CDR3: CASSSNSGTLNTGELFF

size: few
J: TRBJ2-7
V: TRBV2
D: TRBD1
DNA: TGTGCCAGCAGTGTAGACAGGGGGGCCTACGAGCAGTACTTC
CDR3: CASSVDRGAYEQYF

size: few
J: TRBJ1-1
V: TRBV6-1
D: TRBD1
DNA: TGTGCCAGCACCCTGGGACAGCTTGAAGCTTTCTTT
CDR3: CASTLGQLEAFF

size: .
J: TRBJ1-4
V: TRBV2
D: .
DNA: TGTGCCAGCGGACTGGTTGGGGGCGCAGGTGAAAAACTGTTTTTT
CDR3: CASGLVGGAGEKLFF

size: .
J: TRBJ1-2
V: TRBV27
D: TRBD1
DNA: TGTGCCAGCAGTTTACGAACAGGGGGTAACTATGGCTACACCTTC
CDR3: CASSLRTGGNYGYTF

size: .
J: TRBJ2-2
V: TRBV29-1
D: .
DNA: TGCAGCGCCACGGGAGAAACCGGGGAGCTGTTTTTT
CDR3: CSATGETGELFF

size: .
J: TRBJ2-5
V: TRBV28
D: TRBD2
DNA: TGTGCCAGCATCATAGGGGGTAGCGGGGGAACCAGGGAGACCCAGTACTTC
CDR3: CASIIGGSGGTRETQYF

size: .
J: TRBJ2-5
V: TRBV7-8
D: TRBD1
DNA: TGTGCCAGCAGCAGACCCGACAGGGTAGGAGAGACCCAGTACTTC
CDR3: CASSRPDRVGETQYF

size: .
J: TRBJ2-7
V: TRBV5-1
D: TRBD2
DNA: TGCGCCAGCAGCTTCAATAGCGGGAGGGCCGGTTCCTACGAGCAGTACTTC
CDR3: CASSFNSGRAGSYEQYF

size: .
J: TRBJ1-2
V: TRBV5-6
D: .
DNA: TGTGCCAGCAGCAGAACGGGAGGCTACACCTTC
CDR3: CASSRTGGYTF

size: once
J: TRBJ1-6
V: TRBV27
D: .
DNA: TGTGCCAGCACCACTATCGAAGCCAGGGTAATGAATTCACCCCTCCACTTT
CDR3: CASTTIEARVMNSPLHF

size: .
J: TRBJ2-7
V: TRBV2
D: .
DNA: TGTGCCAGCAGTGAATCCGTTCAGGGAGAGCAGTACTTC
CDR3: CASSESVQGEQYF

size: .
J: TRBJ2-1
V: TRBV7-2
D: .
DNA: TGTGCCAGCAGCGACGGGCTAGCTCCCAATGAGCAGTTCTTC
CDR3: CASSDGLAPNEQFF

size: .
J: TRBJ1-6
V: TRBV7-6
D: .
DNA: TGTGCCAGCAGCGCAGGGGCCCAACGACGGATTGGTTCACCCCTCCACTTT
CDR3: CASSAGAQRRIGSPLHF

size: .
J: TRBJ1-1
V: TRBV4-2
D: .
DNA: TGTGCCAGCAGCCAAGAACAGGGTTCACGGCTTGAAGCTTTCTTT
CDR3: CASSQEQGSRLEAFF

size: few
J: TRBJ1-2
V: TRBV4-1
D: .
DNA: TGCGCCAGCAGACGCGAATTACAGGGTACGGACTATGGCTACACCTTC
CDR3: CASRRELQGTDYGYTF

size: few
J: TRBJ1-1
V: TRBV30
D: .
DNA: TGTGCCTGGAGACGGAGCCTGAACACTGAAGCTTTCTTT
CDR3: CAWRRSLNTEAFF

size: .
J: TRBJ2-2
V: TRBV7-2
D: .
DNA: TGTGCCAGCACCGGACAGGGGAGAACAGCGGGAGTCGGCACCGGGGAGCTGTTTTTT
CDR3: CASTGQGRTAGVGTGELFF

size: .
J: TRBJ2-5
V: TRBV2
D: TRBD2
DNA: TGTGCGACTCGGACTAGCGGGAGGGCCGGGGAGACCCAGTACTTC
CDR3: CATRTSGRAGETQYF